The next 10 T cell receptor beta chains were all read from a single sample in a study of blood T cells in healthy people across ages. The second PCR ran 7 to 11 cycles with a sample-barcoded 5' primer and J-beta primers. TCRdb called the 5' RACE reads again in MiXCR, with one record for every CDR3 protein. The repertoire has about 500,000 distinct CDR3 sequences, less than 25% of them found once; the top ten carry roughly 9%. The same specimen was also included in a second study, on T cells of mothers and their children.

Specimen: blood. The receptor source for this set is a boy under 18 in good health.

This rearrangement joins TRBV4-3 to TRBJ2-1; D tentatively fits TRBD1 or TRBD2 (7 bases each). CDR3 length equals 17 residues. The germline gives CDR1 LGHNA, CDR2 YSLEER. Trimming removed 0 bases at V and 7 bases at J, with 19 bases between. In DNA, the CDR3 is TGCGCCAGCAGCCAAGACGGACTAGGGACAGTCTGGAATGAGCAGTTCTTC. This translates into CASSQDGLGTVWNEQFF.

This clonotype was seen repeatedly, ten times or more. The junction does not match germline at one end; this may be a read error. V and J are TRBV5-1 and TRBJ2-1; weak D call: TRBD2 (5 bases). The CDR3 loop spans 15 amino acids. In germline, CDR1 is SGHRS, CDR2 YFSETQ. Here the CDR3 reads CASSLGGSSYNEQFF. In DNA, the CDR3 is TGTGCCAGCAGTTTAGGTGGGAGCTCCTACAATGAGCAGTTCTTC.

The chain combines TRBV15 with TRBJ2-7; D might be TRBD1 (6 bases). The germline V and J ends were trimmed by 0 bases and 2 bases, with 11 bases remaining between them. CDR3 length equals 15 residues. Looked up from germline, CDR1 is LNHNV and CDR2 is YYDKDF (reference sequence). CDR3: CATSRDWGTPYEQYF. CDR3 bases: TGTGCCACCAGCAGAGACTGGGGGACACCCTACGAGCAGTACTTC.

CDR3 coding DNA: TGTGCCAGCAGCTTCGCTAGCGGGTCCCCCAATGAGCAGTTCTTC. This sequence encodes CASSFASGSPNEQFF. The gene calls are TRBV7-3 and TRBJ2-1; 8 nucleotides line up with TRBD2. The CDR3 consists of 15 residues. The germline V gene has CDR1 SGHTA and CDR2 FQGTGA. J was trimmed by 6 bases and V by 3 bases; bases with no gene match: 7.

This clonotype occurred a few times. The chain combines TRBV3-1 with TRBJ1-2; TRBD1 agrees at 9 bases. V trimming: 1 base; J trimming: 11 bases; junction bases outside the gene matches: 14. In germline, CDR1 is LGHDT, CDR2 YNNKEL (reference sequence). The CDR3 runs 16 residues. As DNA, the CDR3 is TGTGCCAGCAGCCAAGGTTTGGGACAGGGCCTTGCGGGTTACACCTTC. Its protein product is CASSQGLGQGLAGYTF. The whole variable domain, filled in from reference TRBV3-1 and TRBJ1-2, reads DTAVSQTPKYLVTQMGNDKSIKCEQNLGHDTMYWYKQDSKKFLKIMFSYNNKELIINETVPNRFSPKSPDKAHLNLHINSLELGDSAVYFCASSQGLGQGLAGYTFGSGTRLTVV.

This chain uses TRBV20-1 with TRBJ2-1, with D maybe TRBD2 (6 bases). The CDR3 is made up of 15 amino acids. The V end lost 0 bases, the J end lost 6 bases, and 15 bases lay between the germline ends. Per the germline V gene, CDR1 is DFQATT and CDR2 is SNEGSKA (reference sequence). In DNA, the CDR3 is TGCAGTGCTAGAGAGCGGGGACTCGCGAGCAATGAGCAGTTCTTC. This sequence encodes CSARERGLASNEQFF.

This clonotype has more than one count but fewer than ten. This chain joins TRBV5-6 and TRBJ2-3; no clear D. V was pared by 2 bases and J by 0 bases, with 13 bases between. Germline V gene lookup returns CDR1 SGHDT and CDR2 YYEEEE. This CDR3 contains 16 residues. CDR3 sequence reads: CASSLFILGSTDTQYF. CDR3 DNA sequence: TGTGCCAGCAGCTTATTCATATTGGGCAGCACAGATACGCAGTATTTT.

This clonotype was recorded a few times. The rearrangement uses TRBV9 and TRBJ2-7, with 8 bases matching TRBD1. CDR3 length equals 14 residues. Germline CDR1 is SGDLS and CDR2 is YYNGEE. After removal of 3 bases from V and 0 bases from J, the junction contained 2 bases not matched to a gene. The CDR3 DNA reads as TGTGCCAGCAGCGCGGGACAGGTCTCCTACGAGCAGTACTTC. Translated, it gives CASSAGQVSYEQYF.

This clonotype was picked up many times. This CDR3 reads CSVDSGGKSYEQYF. The CDR3 nucleotides read TGCAGCGTTGATTCAGGGGGCAAGTCCTACGAGCAGTACTTC. J is TRBJ2-7 and V is TRBV29-1; 8 nucleotides align to TRBD1. The CDR3 consists of 14 residues. The ends lost 3 bases at V and 1 base at J; junction bases unmatched: 5. Per germline, CDR1 SQVTM and CDR2 ANQGSEA.

This clonotype was counted a few times. The chain carries TRBV9 and TRBJ1-2; D perhaps matches TRBD1 (6 bases). The CDR3 is 16 amino acids. Germline lookup yields CDR1 SGDLS and CDR2 YYNGEE. V was shortened by 4 bases and J by 3 bases, with 19 bases between the two germline ends. The chain's CDR3 is CASSKTPTGGDYGYTF. The CDR3 nucleotides read TGTGCCAGCAGCAAAACCCCGACAGGAGGAGACTATGGCTACACCTTC.